The 24 T cell receptor beta chains given below trace back to one sample, sequenced in a study of CD8 T cells in ankylosing spondylitis (dated 2017 in TCRdb). Results and caveats for the whole study, not just this receptor: A TCR beta motif of several highly homologous amino acid variants appeared characteristic of blood from ankylosing spondylitis patients.

The method behind the library was 5' RACE. The listed sequencing device is Illumina HiSeq 2500. The raw public data were reprocessed by TCRdb itself: fastp quality trimming at Q25, MiXCR clonotype calling, in-frame beta chains only. Each entry merges the rows of one CDR3 protein and shows their most common DNA and genes. This sample is represented by hundreds of thousands of distinct CDR3 sequences; 12% of them were singletons. Of the sample, just over 0.5% is held by the ten largest clones. No antigen has been identified for these receptors. The specimen was blood, either unsorted or a sorted T cell fraction (not recorded which). The receptor source for this set is a male donor with ankylosing spondylitis.

The chain employs TRBV7-2 and TRBJ1-2; D uncertain. The CDR3 has 16 amino acids. In germline, CDR1 is SGHTA, CDR2 FQGNSA. Trimming took off 4 bases at V and 2 bases at J, with 17 bases between the two ends. The CDR3 DNA reads as TGTGCCAGCAGCTCGTTGAACAGAAATACCAACTATGGCTACACCTTC. Amino acid sequence: CASSSLNRNTNYGYTF.

V and J are TRBV20-1 and TRBJ1-1; 11 nucleotides match TRBD1. The CDR3 loop spans 13 amino acids. The V segment lost 6 bases and the J segment 5 bases; nucleotides outside the gene matches: 5. The germline V gene encodes CDR1 DFQATT and CDR2 SNEGSKA (reference sequence). The CDR3 loop is CSAQDRGRTEAFF. The CDR3 coding sequence is TGCAGTGCCCAGGACAGGGGGCGAACTGAAGCTTTCTTT.

This clonotype was picked up a small number of times. V gene TRBV11-2 combines with J gene TRBJ2-5, with 13 bases matching TRBD2. Trimming cost V 5 bases and J 5 bases; bases outside gene matches: 8. This CDR3 region has 16 residues. Looked up from germline, CDR1 is SGHAT and CDR2 is FQNNGV. The CDR3 loop reads CASSRRTSGSLETQYF. The CDR3 bases are TGTGCCAGCAGCCGTCGGACTAGCGGGAGTTTGGAGACCCAGTACTTC.

This clonotype was seen a few times. This sequence joins TRBV24-1 and TRBJ2-4, with TRBD1 matching over 10 bases. After removal of 5 bases from V and 5 bases from J, the junction contained 5 bases not matched to a gene. Germline V gene data show CDR1 as KGHDR and CDR2 as SFDVKD. The CDR3 consists of 15 residues. As DNA, the CDR3 is TGTGCCACCAGTGTGAGCGGGACAGGGGAAAACATTCAGTACTTC. It encodes CATSVSGTGENIQYF.

The chain couples TRBV11-2 to TRBJ2-1, with TRBD2 matching over 8 bases. There are 15 residues in the CDR3. Per the germline V gene, CDR1 is SGHAT and CDR2 is FQNNGV. The trim removed 3 bases at V and 4 bases at J, leaving 5 bases unmatched. CDR3 bases: TGTGCCAGCAGCTTTGGAGCGGGAGAGTACAATGAGCAGTTCTTC. It specifies CASSFGAGEYNEQFF.

The sample holds a few counts of this clonotype. The chain carries TRBV5-1 and TRBJ2-7; D not certain. Germline V lookup: CDR1 SGHRS, CDR2 YFSETQ. CDR3 size: 14 residues. Trimming took 3 bases from V and 3 from J, leaving 13 bases between them. The CDR3 spells CASSSRPWDYEQYF. CDR3 nucleotide sequence: TGCGCCAGCAGCTCCAGACCCTGGGACTACGAGCAGTACTTC.

The chain combines TRBV28 with TRBJ1-1, with D uncertain. The CDR3 is made up of 14 amino acids. In germline, CDR1 is MDHEN, CDR2 SYDVKM. Trimming shortened V by 4 bases and J by 3 bases, and 12 bases separated the two germline ends. The CDR3 loop is CASSSPLRYTEAFF. The CDR3 nucleotides read TGTGCCAGCAGTTCCCCTCTCAGATACACTGAAGCTTTCTTT.

This clonotype was picked up a small number of times. This chain uses TRBV27 with TRBJ2-3; D gene ambiguous. This CDR3 region has 13 residues. Germline assignment: CDR1 MNHEY and CDR2 SMNVEV (reference sequence). The V end lost 6 bases, the J end lost 2 bases, and 9 bases lay between the germline ends. Here the CDR3 reads CASRYLNTDTQYF. In DNA, the CDR3 is TGTGCCAGCAGGTACCTTAACACAGATACGCAGTATTTT.

This clonotype has just a few counts. CDR3 DNA: TGTGCCAGCAGTTCAGGACTACTCGCAGATACGCAGTATTTT. Its protein product is CASSSGLLADTQYF. The chain couples TRBV28 to TRBJ2-3; D is perhaps TRBD2 (6 bases). Germline V gene sequence: CDR1 MDHEN, CDR2 SYDVKM. The CDR3 has 14 amino acids. V was clipped by 4 bases and J by 4 bases, with 12 bases between them.

Many counts were recorded for this clonotype. The J gene is TRBJ2-1, the V gene TRBV5-1, with 14 bases fitting TRBD2. Germline V gives CDR1 SGHRS, CDR2 YFSETQ. With V trimmed by 3 bases and J by 4 bases, 9 bases remained unmatched. This CDR3 has 18 amino acids. CDR3 nucleotides: TGCGCCAGCAGCTCTCTGGGGACTAGCGGGAGCCGATACAATGAGCAGTTCTTC. Translation: CASSSLGTSGSRYNEQFF.

The chain uses TRBV7-2 and TRBJ2-7, with TRBD2 matching 8 bases. Per the germline V gene, CDR1 is SGHTA and CDR2 is FQGNSA. J gave up 4 bases and V 5 bases, and 10 bases lay outside the gene matches. This CDR3 is 15 amino acids long. The CDR3 sequence is CASSQMGLEGYEQYF. As DNA, the CDR3 is TGTGCCAGCAGCCAGATGGGACTAGAGGGTTACGAGCAGTACTTC.

This sequence joins TRBV11-1 and TRBJ2-2; D remains ambiguous. The CDR3 length is 15 residues. Germline values: CDR1 SGHAT, CDR2 FQDESV (reference sequence). Deletions cut 7 bases from V and 2 bases from J, with 14 bases between. CDR3 DNA sequence: TGTGCCAGCAAGGAATGGGCAGGCAACACCGGGGAGCTGTTTTTT. Encoded protein: CASKEWAGNTGELFF.

The chain recombines TRBV12-3 or TRBV12-4 with TRBJ2-5; maybe TRBD1 (6 bases). The CDR3 contains 12 residues. The V and J ends lost 5 bases and 4 bases respectively, with 8 bases between them. As DNA, the CDR3 is TGTGCCAGCAGTGGACAGACAGAGACCCAGTACTTC. This codes for CASSGQTETQYF.

This clonotype was seen ten or more times. The chain joins TRBV6-5 to TRBJ2-1; 7 nucleotides match TRBD1. This CDR3 is built from 15 residues. CDR1 and CDR2 (germline): MNHEY, SVGAGI. V gave up 4 bases and J gave up 0 bases; unmatched junction bases: 3. The CDR3 DNA follows: TGTGCCAGCAGTTGGGACAGAGGCTCCTACAATGAGCAGTTCTTC. This gives the protein CASSWDRGSYNEQFF.

This clonotype has ten or more counts. The chain links TRBV5-6 to TRBJ1-5; perhaps TRBD1 as D (5 bases). The CDR3 consists of 14 residues. Germline-derived CDR1 and CDR2 are SGHDT and YYEEEE. The V and J ends lost 4 bases and 0 bases respectively, with 8 bases between them. The CDR3 coding sequence is TGTGCCAGCAGCCGGAGGGGTAGCAATCAGCCCCAGCATTTT. Encoded protein: CASSRRGSNQPQHF.

This clonotype was detected a few times. The chain couples TRBV20-1 to TRBJ2-3, with D uncertain. Trimming took 7 bases from V and 1 from J, leaving 15 bases between them. This CDR3 region has 14 residues. Per germline, CDR1 DFQATT and CDR2 SNEGSKA (reference sequence). CDR3 bases: TGCAGTGTGACTGGGGTATTGGGCACAGATACGCAGTATTTT. It specifies CSVTGVLGTDTQYF.

There are a few counts of this clonotype. V is TRBV5-1 and J is TRBJ2-7, with D maybe TRBD2 (5 bases). The germline CDR1 and CDR2 sequences are SGHRS and YFSETQ. With 3 bases removed from V and 2 bases from J, the gap between germline ends came to 12 bases. This CDR3 comprises 14 residues. The CDR3 is CASSSDLYTYEQYF. CDR3 nucleotide sequence: TGCGCCAGCAGCTCGGACTTGTACACCTACGAGCAGTACTTC.

This clonotype was found many times. The chain uses TRBV6-1 and TRBJ2-7; TRBD2 agrees at 9 bases. V was pared by 6 bases and J by 4 bases, with 7 bases of the junction left unmatched. This CDR3 has 14 residues. Germline CDR1 and CDR2: MNHNS and SASEGT. In nucleotides, the CDR3 is TGTGCCAGCAGGCGAGCGGGAGGCTATTACGAGCAGTACTTC. Translation: CASRRAGGYYEQYF.

This clonotype was seen many times. The chain carries TRBV20-1 and TRBJ2-1, with 13 positions matching TRBD2. The CDR3 consists of 15 residues. Germline CDR1 is DFQATT and CDR2 is SNEGSKA (reference sequence). V dropped 8 bases and J dropped 2; count of bases not matched to a gene: 6. The CDR3 DNA sequence: TGCAGTTCCGGGACTAGCGGGAATCCCTACAATGAGCAGTTCTTC. It is translated as CSSGTSGNPYNEQFF.

The V call is TRBV5-4, the J call TRBJ2-7, with D possibly matching TRBD1 (6 bases). The CDR3 sequence is 14 residues long. Germline values: CDR1 SGHNT, CDR2 YYREEE (reference sequence). V shed 6 bases and J shed 6 bases, with 19 bases lying between them. The CDR3 DNA sequence: TGTGCCAGCACCTCGGGCTCCCCAGGGGTCGAGCAGTACTTC. Translated: CASTSGSPGVEQYF.

Only a few counts were recorded for this clonotype. V gene TRBV7-9 combines with J gene TRBJ1-4; D may be TRBD1 (5 bases). Looked up from germline, CDR1 is SEHNR and CDR2 is FQNEAQ (reference sequence). V was trimmed by 5 bases and J by 5 bases, leaving 18 bases between them. The CDR3 sequence is 16 residues long. As DNA, the CDR3 is TGTGCCAGCAGCGGCAGGGCGGGACTGCGAAATGAAAAACTGTTTTTT. This sequence encodes CASSGRAGLRNEKLFF.

The chain combines TRBV20-1 with TRBJ1-5; no firm D call. CDR1 and CDR2 from the germline V gene are DFQATT and SNEGSKA (reference sequence). The CDR3 consists of 14 residues. Deletions cut 6 bases from V and 2 bases from J, with 14 bases between. CDR3 bases: TGCAGTGCCGAGAGAATTAGGGGCAATCAGCCCCAGCATTTT. This codes for CSAERIRGNQPQHF.

In its sample, this clonotype was seen many times. The V call is TRBV7-2, the J call TRBJ2-7, with D possibly matching TRBD1 (5 bases). V dropped 1 base and J dropped 6 bases, with 16 bases sitting between them. Germline assignment: CDR1 SGHTA and CDR2 FQGNSA. This CDR3 region has 15 residues. The CDR3 DNA reads as TGTGCCAGCAGCTTAGATTCAGGGCGCTTTCTCGAGCAGTACTTC. Translated, it gives CASSLDSGRFLEQYF.

This clonotype was recorded a few times. V usage is TRBV5-1 and J usage is TRBJ1-1, with D hard to call. CDR3 size: 15 residues. CDR1 and CDR2 (germline): SGHRS, YFSETQ. V was pared by 3 bases and J by 2 bases, with 14 bases between. This CDR3 reads CASSSGRGGNTEAFF. CDR3 DNA sequence: TGCGCCAGCAGCTCAGGACGGGGAGGAAACACTGAAGCTTTCTTT.